The clone carrying this TCR beta chain was seen more than once but under ten times. Bone marrow obtained following transplant was drawn from the posterior iliac crest or from another site. The entry originates in a study of graft-versus-host responses after intestinal transplantation. The CDR3 totals 15 residues. J was trimmed by 4 bases and V by 0 bases; bases with no gene match: 2. Germline CDR1 reads SGHVT; CDR2 reads SQSDAQ. Produced via immunoSEQ multiplex PCR; TCRdb's table is partial and in-frame only. The sample includes around 16,000 clones, 70% to 90% of them seen just once. The receptor was isolated from a human patient who received an intestinal transplant, so some T cells may come from the graft donor. Sequencing used bone marrow, obtained approximately 120 days after intestinal transplantation. This chain links TRBV7-4 with TRBJ1-2, with TRBD1 identical over 10 bases. CDR3 protein: CASSLAGTGVYGYTF. The CDR3 DNA reads as TGTGCCAGCAGCTTAGCCGGGACAGGGGTCTATGGCTACACCTTC.